This T cell receptor beta chain came from a study of T-cell memory formation after mild COVID-19. Notes on the study in general: A subset of responding clones appeared in pre-infection memory, suggesting cross-reactive memory joined.

The CDR3 loop spans 13 amino acids. Per germline, CDR1 DFQATT and CDR2 SNEGSKA (reference sequence). V was clipped by 3 bases and J by 5 bases, with 12 bases between them. TCRdb re-derived calls from the 5' RACE reads in MiXCR, one entry per CDR3 protein. The data contain 300,000 or so distinct CDR3 sequences, about 17% of them singletons. This clonotype was seen more than once but under ten times. No antigen is known for it. This TCR was recovered from a man younger than 35 who had mild COVID-19 (a few samples of this study predate the infection). Cell type and time point are not known. Source material: PBMCs or a T cell subset sorted from them (not recorded which). J is TRBJ2-3 and V is TRBV20-1, with D perhaps TRBD1 or TRBD2 (6 bases each). This CDR3 reads CSASGGRVDTQYF. The CDR3 DNA reads TGCAGTGCTAGTGGGGGGCGTGTAGATACGCAGTATTTT.